This T cell receptor beta chain derives from a study of cytomegalovirus exposure and HLA in healthy donors (dated by TCRdb to 2017 to 2019). Background for the entire study: A later analysis indicated that the 95 to 150 validation repertoires were generated on the platform also employed for the 650 to 850 repertoires of the first cohort. The study aimed to test whether cataloging public T cell receptors could reveal signatures of past pathogen exposure. Along with the roughly 670-subject first cohort, a separate validation cohort of around 110 different subjects was used. The study combined high-throughput TCR immunosequencing, statistical association of individual TCRs with disease status, and machine learning to predict cytomegalovirus infection status.

General findings and caveats noted by the study authors: The classifier was reported to diagnose cytomegalovirus status with high specificity and sensitivity in both the original cohort and the validation cohort. In vitro tests confirmed that a few of the cytomegalovirus-associated TCR beta chains recognize cytomegalovirus antigens. It was suggested by the authors that the approach could potentially be generalized to other disease states and immunological phenotypes. A later analysis found that TCRs clustered in the first cohort also tended to co-occur in the 95 to 150 validation repertoires, with 90% to 95% of cluster scores above 0. Most TCR sequences were observed very rarely across donors, whereas some public TCRs were present in many individuals. The validation cohort had no HLA typing available for a later analysis, so co-occurrence within that cohort was assessed over all 120 or so repertoires. In the study, around 160 TCR beta chains were listed as associated with cytomegalovirus.

The donors belonged to the validation cohort of 90 to 150 subjects, which was separate from the approximately 680-subject first cohort. For CDR1 and CDR2, the germline V gene (reference sequence) lists LNHDA and SQIVND. Cut back by 1 base and 3 bases, the V and J ends lie 6 bases apart. The CDR3 covers 13 residues, taking in both the cysteine and the phenylalanine. Only CDR3 DNA is held: 39 bases, read in frame from base 1. Preparation of the library involved the immunoSEQ multiplex PCR assay. Concerning the study's data processing: A statistical classification framework was developed to diagnose cytomegalovirus status using the catalog of TCR beta chain sequences. This is the immuneACCESS table as TCRdb keeps it, with only in-frame sequences that have V and J called. A part of the clones is gone; compared with another copy, unresolved V genes explain less than half, and the rest is unexplained. V and J calls and clone size come straight from that table; D and trimming were deduced from the DNA. The sample table contains about 66,000 clones; only one count was recorded for around 97% of them. The ten largest clones capture around 1.6% of the sample.

With regard to this clone: What antigen it recognizes has not been identified. It has no much larger one-base neighbor in the sample; base qualities were not kept.

Sequenced: PBMCs. The sequence came from a woman between 18 and 30 years old in good health and CMV-seropositive. The receptor chain draws on TRBV19 and TRBJ1-1; TRBD1 is a possible D gene, resting on 6 matching bases. The CDR3 protein: CASSIGTDTEAFF. Read as DNA, the sequence is TGTGCCAGTAGTATAGGGACAGACACTGAAGCTTTCTTT.